This T cell receptor beta chain derives from a study of blood T cell repertoires in COVID-19 (dated by TCRdb to about 2020). About the study as a whole: Samples covering the acute and convalescent phases of COVID-19 were provided by collaborators in the United States, Italy and Spain. The material from the prospective study consisted of cDNA or gDNA derived from T cells, B-cell-depleted T cells, or PBMCs. Subjects who had been exposed to COVID-19, were actively infected with it, or had recovered from it provided the deeply sampled blood TCRbeta repertoires that made up the dataset. The repertoires were made available in a free public database intended to serve as a resource for research on the immune response to SARS-CoV-2. The samples were drawn from the first 160 participants of the ongoing ImmuneRACE study and from more than 1,000 subjects provided by 6 global collaborators. Nearly every sample came with metadata listing a de-identified subject ID, COVID-19 status, age in years and sex. Where available, HLA class I and class II types were obtained from metadata supplied by the sample provider rather than from assay-based typing.

In the prospective study, participants were about 18 to 90 years old, resided in fewer than 25 geographic areas of the United States, and were enrolled through a virtual design. To assign participants to cohorts, the prospective study relied on clinical history that participants themselves reported in a screening survey and a study questionnaire. For ImmuneRACE Cohort 3, a participant was defined as recovered based on two consecutive negative NP/OP PCR tests, clearance by a healthcare professional, or resolution of symptoms. In the prospective study, whole blood, serum and a nasopharyngeal or oropharyngeal swab were collected from each participant by mobile phlebotomists. Prospective study participants could optionally give additional blood draws and questionnaires over an approximately two-month period. Before DNA extraction, prospective study blood samples were shipped either frozen or at room temperature.

With regard to this clone: This receptor's antigen is unknown. Per-nucleotide qualities are absent, and no much larger clonotype sits a single base away.

The CDR3, cysteine through phenylalanine, is 15 amino acids long. Of the read, only the CDR3 DNA is kept; its 45 bases are in frame from base 1. CDR1 MNHEY and CDR2 SVGAGI are derived from the germline V gene. V is reduced by 5 bases and J by 4 bases, leaving a spacing of 17 bases between them. TCRbeta CDR3 regions were amplified from genomic DNA by means of the immunoSEQ Assay, a bias-controlled multiplex PCR. In the source study's methods: The number of nucleated cells in each sample was estimated from the amplification of reference gene primers within the assay. Sequence reads were collapsed and filtered to measure the absolute abundance of every unique TCRbeta CDR3 rearrangement. For each sample, productive Simpson clonality was calculated as the square root of Simpson's diversity index across productive rearrangements. TCRdb provides this immuneACCESS table in a form limited to in-frame rearrangements. Some clones are lacking; in checked studies, under half of them reflect an unresolved V gene, and why the rest are absent is not known. V, J and clone size are those of that table, while D and trimming were read from the DNA. Present in this sample are 390,000 or so clones, roughly 80% of which were seen just once. Approximately 5% of the sample belongs to the ten largest clones.

Overall study results and their limits: The quantity of clinical and demographic metadata differed by source and by participant and was supplied without curation.

The TCR was taken from a woman aged 50 to 60 who had recovered from COVID-19. The chain links TRBV6-5 with TRBJ1-1, with TRBD1 tentatively as D gene (5 bases match). The sequenced material came from PBMCs or T cells enriched from blood (not recorded which). The CDR3 region: CASSRSIRVGTEAFF. The nucleotide sequence reads TGTGCCAGCAGTAGGTCCATCAGGGTCGGCACTGAAGCTTTCTTT.